The clone carrying this T cell receptor beta chain turned up a few times. Its antigen is not identified. This specimen comes from a study of cytomegalovirus exposure and HLA in healthy donors. Both 60 Vbeta primers and 13 Jbeta primers went into the PCR. TCRdb keeps only in-frame clones here, not all; method: immunoSEQ multiplex PCR. The repertoire holds approximately 260,000 clones, with roughly 91% as singletons. Overall study findings and caveats: A cluster of highly shared sequence variants was likely a sequencing artifact. A later analysis found that most CMV-associated TCR beta chains appeared HLA-restricted.

Sequencing used PBMCs. The sequence derives from a girl aged 2-10 years in good health and CMV-seronegative.

The CDR3 sequence: CASSLVSSSYNSPLHF. Written as DNA, the CDR3 is TGTGCCAGCAGCTTAGTATCGAGCTCCTATAATTCACCCCTCCACTTT. The chain has TRBV7-8 and TRBJ1-6; D remains ambiguous. Germline V gene data show CDR1 as SGHVS and CDR2 as FQNEAQ. The V end was cut by 1 base, the J end by 0 bases, with 7 bases between. The CDR3 covers 16 residues.